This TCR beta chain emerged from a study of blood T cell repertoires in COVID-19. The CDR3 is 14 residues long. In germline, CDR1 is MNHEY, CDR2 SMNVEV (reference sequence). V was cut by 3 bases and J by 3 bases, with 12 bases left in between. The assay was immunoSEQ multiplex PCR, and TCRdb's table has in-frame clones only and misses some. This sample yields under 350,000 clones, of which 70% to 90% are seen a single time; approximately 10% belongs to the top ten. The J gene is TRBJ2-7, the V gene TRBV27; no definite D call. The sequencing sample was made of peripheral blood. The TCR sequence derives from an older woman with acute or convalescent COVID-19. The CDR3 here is CASSFGERNYEQYF. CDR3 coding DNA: TGTGCCAGCAGTTTTGGAGAAAGGAACTACGAGCAGTACTTC.